This TCR beta chain was recovered during a study of cytomegalovirus exposure and HLA in healthy donors (dated by TCRdb to about 2017). A note on the overall study: An earlier analysis of about 560 of the donors reported 276 Gb of sequence data and about 120 million unique TCR beta sequences obtained from about 179 million T cells. An early release covering just under 650 HLA-typed donors comprised 250 to 350 gigabases of sequencing data and tens of millions of unique TCR sequences. Of the roughly 430 genotyped donors, around 81% fell in the genetic ancestry cluster associated with self-reported Caucasian donors. The study aimed to test whether cataloging public T cell receptors could reveal signatures of past pathogen exposure. The T cell repertoires of 550 to 850 subjects were profiled by immunosequencing and related to cytomegalovirus serostatus. In addition to the first cohort of 650 to 800 subjects, a separate validation cohort of approximately 130 different subjects was used. To predict cytomegalovirus infection status, the study brought together high-throughput TCR immunosequencing, statistical association of individual TCRs with disease status, and machine learning. A later analysis re-examined previously published TCR beta repertoires from more than 650 donors and added high-resolution HLA genotyping to investigate patterns of TCR occurrence. Rather than drawing on any new phenotypic data, the later analysis identified candidate immune exposures from TCR beta sequences and the way those sequences occurred across donors. An earlier analysis of 587 of the donors applied high-throughput TCR beta sequencing to assess whether each TCR beta V gene segment acted as functional or pseudogenic. Donor age, sex, ethnicity and CMV serostatus were compiled alongside the repertoire data. A later genetic analysis used genome-wide SNP genotypes for about three fifths of the 666 donors, treating that subset as a discovery cohort. Every repertoire in the discovery cohort had been generated on one and the same sequencing platform. HLA typing covered class I and class II loci at four-digit resolution. The number of typed donors differed by locus: roughly 629-640 for A, B, C, DRB1 and DQB1; 500 to 550 for DQA1; around 610 for DPA1; and some 470 for DPB1. A handful of DR-DQ haplotypes were treated as single units for association and clustering because of strong linkage in the cohort. Among some 410 genotyped donors of the cohort, an average of approximately 240,000 unique TCR beta nucleotide sequences was sequenced per donor, of which roughly 18% were non-productive.

The cohort was made up of hundreds of healthy bone marrow donors. All cohort members were sampled while nominally healthy, although unrecorded immune exposures were likely present. The donor tested CMV seropositive, placing the donor among the roughly 300 seropositive members of the cohort. Every donor gave a peripheral blood sample, and the peripheral blood mononuclear cells from that sample were used for TCR beta sequencing. The Qiagen DNeasy Blood Extraction Kit was used to extract genomic DNA from the blood cell samples. Library generation was performed with the immunoSEQ multiplex PCR assay. A mixture of 60 forward primers for TCR Vbeta segments and 13 reverse primers for TCR Jbeta segments was used in the multiplex PCR. A multiplex PCR assay on genomic DNA amplified the CDR3 region of rearranged TCR beta genes. The Illumina HiSeq System was used to sequence the amplified TCR beta libraries as 87-base-pair reads. Per the authors' processing: A later analysis counted about 80 million unique TCR beta chains across the roughly 700 repertoires, and roughly 11 million of these chains were shared by at least two donors. Raw reads were error-corrected and collapsed into unique sequences by a nearest-neighbor algorithm in which closely related sequences were merged to remove PCR and sequencing errors. V, D and J gene segments were assigned by aligning CDR3 sequences to IMGT reference sequences. For a sequence to be retained, at least a six-nucleotide match to both a V gene segment and a J gene segment was required. A rearrangement was called productive if the CDR3 had no stop codons and remained in frame with V and J, and every other rearrangement was called non-productive. CDR3 was defined according to IMGT convention as the region running from the second conserved V-encoded cysteine to the conserved J-encoded phenylalanine. The earlier analysis of fewer than 750 of the donors excluded sequences that lacked an unambiguous match to a single V gene segment. In an earlier analysis of almost 600 of the donors, a V segment was called functional when productive rearrangements were above 56.7%, and segregating when the standard deviation between donors exceeded 5%. A statistical classification framework was developed to diagnose cytomegalovirus status using the catalog of TCR beta chain sequences. In a later analysis, TCR nucleotide sequences were compared against IMGT/GENE-DB human TR gene sequences so that V and J genes could be assigned. A later analysis assigned CDR3 sequences and most-parsimonious VDJ recombination scenarios with the TCRdist pipeline. In a later analysis, each TCR beta chain was defined by its CDR3 amino acid sequence together with its V-gene family, and reads lacking a unique V-gene family were excluded. A later analysis removed several hundred highly shared, low-generation-probability nucleotide sequences to deal with suspected cross-contamination and a sequencing artifact. A later analysis calculated a clonal expansion index for each public chain from normalized within-repertoire ranks of inferred template counts. In a later analysis, generation probabilities were computed with a VDJ recombination model fitted to out-of-frame rearrangements, and the resulting probabilities were checked against IGoR. A later analysis scored TCR-TCR, TCR-HLA and TCR-CMV co-occurrence with hypergeometric tests, applying a repertoire-size bias correction to TCR pairs. A later analysis estimated false discovery rates by permuting HLA or CMV assignments 20 times. In a later analysis, co-occurring TCRs were grouped using DBSCAN, and TCRdist sequence similarity was added for clustering within HLA-allele-positive subsets. Repertoires with fewer than 30,000 or more than 120,000 public chains were left out of co-occurrence clustering, as were four to six repertoires with anomalous nucleotide sharing. Sourced from immuneACCESS, this table was stored by TCRdb with only in-frame sequences that have V and J called. A share of the clones is absent; for the studies checked, an unresolved V gene accounts for under half, and the remainder has no known explanation. From that table come the V and J calls and clone size; the DNA was used to work out D and trimming. The sample includes around 170,000 clones, with 75% to 90% observed a single time. Roughly 6.7% of the sample is in the top ten clones.

General study outcomes and caveats: In a later genetic analysis, fewer N-insertions in productive TCRs were reported among donors in an Asian-associated ancestry cluster than the approximately 670-donor mean. According to a later analysis, most CMV-associated TCR beta chains appeared to be HLA-restricted, and the HLA associations seemed to be driven largely by CMV exposure. According to the authors, the approach could potentially be generalized to other disease states and immunological phenotypes. In vitro tests confirmed that a few of the cytomegalovirus-associated TCR beta chains recognize cytomegalovirus antigens. The earlier analysis of a few hundred of the donors excluded over 15 rarely observed V segments, including chromosome 9 orphons, because counts were too low. According to a later analysis, parvovirus B19, influenza, CMV and Epstein-Barr virus appeared linked to several top co-occurrence clusters. Assigning TCR associations to individual alleles was difficult when HLA alleles, especially DR and DQ, strongly co-occurred. Linkage disequilibrium might explain the correlated functional status among segregating V segments, but an unknown experimental factor could not be excluded. Broadly in line with IMGT annotations, most TCR beta V segments showed up in productive rearrangements about 90% or about 30% of the time in an earlier analysis of 587 of the donors. In a later analysis, HLA-associated TCR beta chains were found to be more clonally expanded and to have lower generation probabilities than equally common non-associated chains. Cytomegalovirus status was reported to be diagnosed by the classifier with high specificity and sensitivity in both the original and validation cohorts. Presence/absence analyses assumed roughly uniform sequencing depth across donors, an assumption that may not hold. A further reported finding was that TCR beta sequences accurately predicted the HLA-A and HLA-B alleles for most subjects in the first cohort. A group of highly shared sequence variants was considered likely to be a technical artifact of the sequencing pipeline. This cohort had only TCR beta chains sequenced, and the lack of alpha or paired-chain data limited which features could be detected. V-gene and J-gene trimming of TCR beta chains was associated with a missense DCLRE1C variant in a later genetic analysis, and the association was replicated in an independent cohort. While some public TCRs were present in many individuals, most TCR sequences turned up only very rarely across donors. CMV serostatus was the only immune exposure information available for the cohort. Some IMGT-functional V segments, including TRBV6-2 and TRBV6-3, could not be distinguished by the 87-base-pair reads and were therefore excluded. Specific HLA alleles were associated with around 18,000 TCR beta sequences at a false discovery rate of 0.05 in a later analysis. Because HLA typing was unavailable for some donors at each locus, only the typed subset was used in association tests. In a later analysis, the rate of TCR association differed among HLA loci, with DRB1 alleles having the most associated TCRs and HLA-C alleles having the fewest. In the study, 150 to 200 TCR beta chains were listed as associated with cytomegalovirus.

Concerning this clone itself: Its antigen is currently not known. Per-base qualities were not stored, and no clone one base away is much larger.

After removal of 7 bases from V and 0 bases from J, the junction retains 10 bases not matched to a gene. The CDR3 starts with the cysteine, ends with the phenylalanine, and has 17 residues. The CDR3 DNA has 51 bases and is translated from base 1. Sequences SGHRS (CDR1) and YFSETQ (CDR2) are obtained from the germline V gene. The sequenced sample consisted of PBMCs. The source of this sequence is a man aged 40-49 years in good health and CMV-seropositive. Rearrangement joined TRBV5-1 to TRBJ2-6, and 7 bases in between align with TRBD1. CDR3 region: CASRSTGTGSGANVLTF. The nucleotide sequence is given as TGCGCCAGCCGATCGACAGGGACGGGCTCTGGGGCCAACGTCCTGACTTTC.